These T cell receptor beta chains were read from a single sample in a study of T-cell memory formation after mild COVID-19. Each CDR3 protein gets one entry after TCRdb re-called the 5' RACE reads with MiXCR. The table records more than 250,000 distinct CDR3 sequences, over 15% of them present only once. The sequenced material came from PBMCs or a T cell subset sorted from them (not recorded which). Every receptor here comes from a young man who had mild COVID-19 (a few samples of this study predate the infection). Cell type and time point are not known. Both conserved end residues are part of each CDR3. The D gene is left open where the match is weak. Size values are once, few and many counts, or a class for expanded clones, and some rows have none.

len	abundance	j_gene	d_gene	v_gene	CDR3nt	CDR3aa
15	-	TRBJ1-2	-	TRBV4-1	TGCGCCAGCAGCCAATCTCAGGGGCAGTACATAGGCTACACCTTC	CASSQSQGQYIGYTF
13	few	TRBJ1-1	-	TRBV5-6	TGTGCCAGCAGCTCCCAGGAGAAGTCTGAAGCTTTCTTT	CASSSQEKSEAFF
17	many	TRBJ1-3	-	TRBV11-2	TGTGCCAGCAGCTCCCGCTGGGCGGGCAGCTCTGGAAACACCATATATTTT	CASSSRWAGSSGNTIYF
12	few	TRBJ2-4	-	TRBV6-6	TGTGCCAGCAGTTACGGGGGTGGCATTCAGTACTTC	CASSYGGGIQYF
14	few	TRBJ1-1	TRBD1	TRBV18	TGTGCCAGTCGGGACAGTTTGATGAACACTGAAGCTTTCTTT	CASRDSLMNTEAFF
15	-	TRBJ2-1	TRBD1	TRBV9	TGTGCCAGCAGCGTAGACCGGACAGGGTTGGGTGAGCAGTTCTTC	CASSVDRTGLGEQFF
13	-	TRBJ2-5	-	TRBV11-2	TGTGCCAGCAGTCAGTGGGGGCAAGAGACCCAGTACTTC	CASSQWGQETQYF
14	-	TRBJ1-5	-	TRBV4-1	TGCGCCAGCAGCCATACAGGCCTAAATCAGCCCCAGCATTTT	CASSHTGLNQPQHF
16	-	TRBJ1-6	TRBD1	TRBV12-3/TRBV12-4	TGTGCCAGCAGTTTAGGACAGGGGGTGGGTAATTCACCCCTCCACTTT	CASSLGQGVGNSPLHF
13	few	TRBJ2-1	-	TRBV5-1	TGCGCCAGCAACCTGGTTGGATACAATGAGCAGTTCTTC	CASNLVGYNEQFF
15	-	TRBJ1-1	TRBD1	TRBV7-6	TGTGCCAGCAGCTTAGGGGGACAGGGTTGGACTGAAGCTTTCTTT	CASSLGGQGWTEAFF
14	-	TRBJ2-7	TRBD2	TRBV5-1	TGCGCCAGCAGTTCCGGGGGGGCCACCTACGAGCAGTACTTC	CASSSGGATYEQYF
12	few	TRBJ1-3	-	TRBV20-1	TGCAGTGCTGGGGAAACGGGAAACACCATATATTTT	CSAGETGNTIYF
18	-	TRBJ2-3	TRBD2	TRBV7-6	TGTGCCAGCAGCTCGGGACTAGCGGGCCCTATAGTCACAGATACGCAGTATTTT	CASSSGLAGPIVTDTQYF
16	few	TRBJ2-3	TRBD2	TRBV7-2	TGTGCCAGCAGCCTCCTAGCGGGGGGCGACACAGATACGCAGTATTTT	CASSLLAGGDTDTQYF
15	-	TRBJ2-5	-	TRBV5-1	TGCGCCAGCAGCTTGGCCGTATTAAGCGATGAGACCCAGTACTTC	CASSLAVLSDETQYF
16	few	TRBJ2-5	TRBD2	TRBV12-3/TRBV12-4	TGTGCCAGCAGTTTCGGGACTAGCGGGGGAACGAAGACCCAGTACTTC	CASSFGTSGGTKTQYF
15	few	TRBJ2-1	-	TRBV6-2/TRBV6-3	TGTGCCAGCAGTGTCCCCGGGACGGGGTACAATGAGCAGTTCTTC	CASSVPGTGYNEQFF
15	few	TRBJ2-3	TRBD1	TRBV4-1	TGCGCCAGCAGCCAGATGGACAGGGGGGGAGATACGCAGTATTTT	CASSQMDRGGDTQYF
19	few	TRBJ2-1	TRBD2	TRBV4-3	TGCGCCAGCAGCCAAGATAGCGGGAGGGGCCGGGGGGGCAGGGATGAGCAGTTCTTC	CASSQDSGRGRGGRDEQFF
10	many	TRBJ2-1	-	TRBV2	TGTGCCAGCAGATTTAGGGAGCAGTTCTTC	CASRFREQFF
16	-	TRBJ2-1	-	TRBV7-8	TGTGCCAGCAGCTTAGGAGGCAGGACCGAGTACAATGAGCAGTTCTTC	CASSLGGRTEYNEQFF
14	few	TRBJ2-7	-	TRBV7-6	TGTGCCAGCAGCTTAGATTTGTTGCACTACGAGCAGTACTTC	CASSLDLLHYEQYF
15	few	TRBJ2-5	TRBD1	TRBV18	TGTGCCAGCTCACCTCGACAGGGGATGCAAGAGACCCAGTACTTC	CASSPRQGMQETQYF
15	few	TRBJ2-3	-	TRBV7-9	TGTGCCAGCAGCTTAGTACAGCGGGGCACAGATACGCAGTATTTT	CASSLVQRGTDTQYF
16	-	TRBJ2-7	-	TRBV9	TGTGCCAGCAGCGTAGGTACCCATCCCTCCTCCTACGAGCAGTACTTC	CASSVGTHPSSYEQYF
17	-	TRBJ2-3	TRBD2	TRBV7-3	TGTGCCAGCAGCCAAAGTACTAGCGAGAAGTTCACAGATACGCAGTATTTT	CASSQSTSEKFTDTQYF
12	-	TRBJ2-5	TRBD2	TRBV29-1	TGCAGCGTTGTTAAGCGGGACGAGACCCAGTACTTC	CSVVKRDETQYF
17	-	TRBJ1-6	-	TRBV20-1	TGCAGTGCTAGGATCTGGGGTGGTGGGGGCGAGAATTCACCCCTCCACTTT	CSARIWGGGGENSPLHF
16	-	TRBJ2-1	TRBD2	TRBV4-2	TGTGCCAGCAGCCCTCCTGCGGGGGGGTCCTACAATGAGCAGTTCTTC	CASSPPAGGSYNEQFF
15	few	TRBJ1-6	TRBD1	TRBV11-2	TGTGCCAGCAGCTTAGTCGTACAGGGGAATTCACCCCTCCACTTT	CASSLVVQGNSPLHF
10	-	TRBJ1-1	-	TRBV30	TGTGCCTGGAATCCTGGGGAAGCTTTCTTT	CAWNPGEAFF
15	few	TRBJ2-1	TRBD1	TRBV7-3	TGTGCCAGCAGCTCCCGACAGGGTTCGGGTAATGAGCAGTTCTTC	CASSSRQGSGNEQFF
11	many	TRBJ2-7	-	TRBV29-1	TGCAGCGTCGTTTGGGACTACGAGCAGTACTTC	CSVVWDYEQYF
13	-	TRBJ2-3	-	TRBV20-1	TGCAGTGCTAGGGCTAGAAACACAGATACGCAGTATTTT	CSARARNTDTQYF
14	-	TRBJ2-1	TRBD2	TRBV6-6	TGTGCCACCTTCACTAGCGGGGGGACATATGAGCAGTTCTTC	CATFTSGGTYEQFF
15	-	TRBJ2-1	TRBD2	TRBV2	TGTGCCAGCCCCCCGGGGGGGGCGGGCTACAATGAGCAGTTCTTC	CASPPGGAGYNEQFF
13	many	TRBJ2-3	-	TRBV20-1	TGCAGCGGAGGTGAACCTGGGGCGGATACGCAGTATTTT	CSGGEPGADTQYF
17	-	TRBJ2-1	-	TRBV7-6	TGTGCCAGCAGCTTAGCGCTGAGTGGGAGCTCCTACAATGAGCAGTTCTTC	CASSLALSGSSYNEQFF
16	-	TRBJ2-2	TRBD2	TRBV7-2	TGTGCCAGCAGCTCCGGTACGGGGGGTCCCCCCGGGGAGCTGTTTTTT	CASSSGTGGPPGELFF
14	few	TRBJ1-5	-	TRBV5-5	TGTGCCAGCAGCCTGAGGAATAGCAATCAGCCCCAGCATTTT	CASSLRNSNQPQHF
14	few	TRBJ2-5	-	TRBV6-5	TGTGCCAGCACGCCTCCGGGACTCCTCACGGCCCAGTACTTC	CASTPPGLLTAQYF
16	-	TRBJ2-5	TRBD2	TRBV5-4	TGTGCCAGCAGCTTGGGGCTGGCTAGCGGAAGGGAGACCCAGTACTTC	CASSLGLASGRETQYF
19	-	TRBJ1-2	TRBD1	TRBV6-2/TRBV6-3	TGTGCCAGCAGTTACTCGAGAGCCGTGAACAGGGGCGCTAACTATGGCTACACCTTC	CASSYSRAVNRGANYGYTF
17	few	TRBJ2-3	-	TRBV7-2	TGTGCCAGCAGCTTAGCCCCGGTGACTAGAGGCACAGATACGCAGTATTTT	CASSLAPVTRGTDTQYF
14	few	TRBJ1-4	-	TRBV7-2	TGTGCCAGCAGCTTAGGGGGGTCTAATGAAAAACTGTTTTTT	CASSLGGSNEKLFF
15	many	TRBJ2-3	-	TRBV4-1	TGCGCCAGCAGCCACCAGGGGAAGATCACAGATACGCAGTATTTT	CASSHQGKITDTQYF
14	many	TRBJ2-7	-	TRBV5-1	TGCGCCAGCAGCGGGCCGGGGGTTAAGTACGAGCAGTACTTC	CASSGPGVKYEQYF
15	few	TRBJ2-5	-	TRBV30	TGTGCCTGGACCTCGGGGCTCGCTCGGCAAGAGACCCAGTACTTC	CAWTSGLARQETQYF
15	few	TRBJ2-1	-	TRBV20-1	TGCAGTGCTAGAGACCCCTTCAGGAAGGTAGATGAGCAGTTCTTC	CSARDPFRKVDEQFF
13	few	TRBJ2-5	TRBD1	TRBV20-1	TGCAGTGCCGAACAGGGGACGGGAGAGACCCAGTACTTC	CSAEQGTGETQYF
15	few	TRBJ1-2	TRBD1	TRBV5-1	TGCGCCAGCAGGCCCACAGGGGACAGGGACTATGGCTACACCTTC	CASRPTGDRDYGYTF